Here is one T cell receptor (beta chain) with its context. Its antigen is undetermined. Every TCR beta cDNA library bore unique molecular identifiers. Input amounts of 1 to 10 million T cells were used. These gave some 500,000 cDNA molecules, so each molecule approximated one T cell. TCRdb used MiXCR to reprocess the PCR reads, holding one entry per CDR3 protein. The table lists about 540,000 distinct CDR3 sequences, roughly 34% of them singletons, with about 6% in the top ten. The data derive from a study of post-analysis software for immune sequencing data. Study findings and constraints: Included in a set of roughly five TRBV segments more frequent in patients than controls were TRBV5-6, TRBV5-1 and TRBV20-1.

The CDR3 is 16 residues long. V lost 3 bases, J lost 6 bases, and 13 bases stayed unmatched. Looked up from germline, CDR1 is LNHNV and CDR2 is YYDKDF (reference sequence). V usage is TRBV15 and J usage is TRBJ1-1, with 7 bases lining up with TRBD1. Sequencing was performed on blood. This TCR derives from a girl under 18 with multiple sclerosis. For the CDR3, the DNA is TGTGCCACCAGCAGCCCCAAACCGACAGGGTCCCCTGAAGCTTTCTTT. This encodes CATSSPKPTGSPEAFF.